This T cell receptor (beta chain) was identified during a study of T-cell reconstitution after alpha-beta-depleted transplantation in children. This clonotype was recorded many times. Molecular barcoding with unique molecular identifiers was used for the TCRbeta library. TCRdb reprocessed the PCR reads with MiXCR, giving one entry per CDR3 protein. The data hold approximately 490,000 distinct CDR3 sequences, with 10% to 13% observed a single time. The V end was cut by 7 bases, the J end by 5 bases, with 14 bases between. This CDR3 is built from 14 residues. Germline CDR1 and CDR2: PRHDT and FYEKMQ (reference sequence).

The V call is TRBV13, the J call TRBJ2-2, with D perhaps TRBD2 (6 bases). Sequenced material: PBMCs, taken before TCRalphabeta/CD19-depleted stem cell transplant. The TCR was taken from a child aged 2-15 years with inherited bone marrow failure, due to receive a stem cell transplant. The CDR3 protein is CASNQFGGTGELFF. The CDR3 nucleotides are TGTGCCAGCAACCAGTTCGGGGGAACCGGGGAGCTGTTTTTT.